The next 11 T cell receptor beta chains were all read from a single sample in a study of T cells in Graves' hyperthyroidism and ophthalmopathy (dated by TCRdb to about 2019). The library was generated by multiplex PCR. The sequencer was an Illumina HiSeq 2000. TCR beta CDR3 regions were amplified from RNA transcripts. A first-round RT-PCR of the TCR CDR3 used the HTBI primer set with the Qiagen OneStep RT-PCR kit. In TCRdb, the public reads were trimmed at Q25 with fastp and aligned with MiXCR, with productive beta chains retained. When rows share a CDR3 protein, they turn into one entry using the most common DNA and genes. The sample contains 500,000 or so distinct CDR3 sequences, roughly 15% of them found a single time. Roughly 15% of the sample is held by the ten biggest clonotypes. The sample taken for sequencing was blood. These TCRs come from a woman between 18 and 29 years old with Graves' ophthalmopathy.

The chain joins TRBV5-1 to TRBJ2-1; the match to TRBD2 covers 8 bases. With 0 bases clipped from V and 6 bases from J, the junction kept 5 bases outside the gene matches. The CDR3 is made up of 15 amino acids. Germline CDR1 is SGHRS and CDR2 is YFSETQ. The CDR3 DNA reads as TGCGCCAGCAGCTTGGAACCGGGAGGGCCCAATGAGCAGTTCTTC. As protein: CASSLEPGGPNEQFF.

This clonotype was observed many times. The V gene is TRBV12-3 or TRBV12-4, the J gene TRBJ2-6; D remains ambiguous. The length of the CDR3 is 14 residues. V was pared by 2 bases and J by 3 bases, with 5 bases between. The CDR3 spells CASSLMVGANVLTF. CDR3 sequence (DNA): TGTGCCAGCAGTTTAATGGTTGGGGCCAACGTCCTGACTTTC.

This clonotype has only a few counts. The chain recombines TRBV6-1 with TRBJ2-2; D call uncertain. This CDR3 is built from 14 residues. Trimming left V 2 bases short and J 6 bases short, with 10 bases between. CDR1 is MNHNS and CDR2 is SASEGT in the germline V gene. CDR3 in DNA: TGTGCCAGCAGTGAATTAAGTTTTCCCGGGGAGCTGTTTTTT. This encodes CASSELSFPGELFF.

There are a few counts of this clonotype. The rearrangement joins TRBV7-9 to TRBJ1-1; D may be TRBD1 (6 bases). CDR1 and CDR2 from the germline V gene are SEHNR and FQNEAQ (reference sequence). This CDR3 spans 13 amino acids. Trimming removed 5 bases at V and 9 bases at J, with 16 bases between. As DNA, the CDR3 is TGTGCCAGCAGCCTACAGGGAGGTACTAAAGCTTTCTTT. It encodes CASSLQGGTKAFF.

This clonotype was seen repeatedly, ten times or more. J is TRBJ1-1 and V is TRBV15; D unclear. CDR3 length: 13 amino acids. CDR1 and CDR2 (germline): LNHNV, YYDKDF (reference sequence). V was trimmed by 5 bases and J by 6 bases, leaving 13 bases between them. Written as DNA, the CDR3 is TGTGCCACCAGCTCCCTGACCGGCCCTGAAGCTTTCTTT. This translates into CATSSLTGPEAFF.

At least ten counts were recorded for this clonotype. V and J are TRBV28 and TRBJ1-2, with D possibly matching TRBD1 (6 bases). V was clipped by 2 bases and J by 7 bases, with 20 bases between them. The CDR3 sequence is 16 residues long. Looked up from germline, CDR1 is MDHEN and CDR2 is SYDVKM. The CDR3 region is CASSLRTGFLQGGYTF. The CDR3 region has the DNA TGTGCCAGCAGTTTAAGAACAGGGTTTCTCCAGGGTGGCTACACCTTC.

The rearrangement links TRBV13 to TRBJ2-1; 8 nucleotides match TRBD1. CDR1 is PRHDT, CDR2 FYEKMQ, per germline (reference sequence). The CDR3 is 17 amino acids. The trim removed 5 bases at V and 5 bases at J, leaving 14 bases unmatched. The CDR3 here is CASSAGQEGIIHNEQFF. CDR3 DNA: TGTGCCAGCAGCGCGGGACAGGAAGGGATTATCCACAATGAGCAGTTCTTC.

The table lists this clonotype with a few counts. A much larger clone differs from this one at a single base, so this may be a read error. The chain links TRBV7-2 to TRBJ2-3; 7 bases match TRBD2. Germline CDR1 and CDR2: SGHTA and FQGNSA. The CDR3 extends over 15 amino acids. The trim removed 5 bases at V and 4 bases at J, leaving 9 bases unmatched. This CDR3 is CASSILARNADTQYF. The CDR3 DNA reads as TGTGCCAGCAGCATACTAGCGAGGAACGCAGATACGCAGTATTTT.

J is TRBJ2-1 and V is TRBV19; TRBD2 agrees at 11 bases. Per germline, CDR1 LNHDA and CDR2 SQIVND (reference sequence). V gave up 5 bases and J gave up 2 bases; unmatched junction bases: 8. The length of the CDR3 is 17 residues. DNA for the CDR3: TGTGCCAGTAGTCCCACTAGCGGGAGCCCCCCCTACAATGAGCAGTTCTTC. Translating gives CASSPTSGSPPYNEQFF.

There are many counts of this clonotype. The rearrangement links TRBV30 to TRBJ1-2, with D possibly being TRBD1 (5 bases). This CDR3 has 15 residues. The V end lost 1 base, the J end lost 0 bases, and 12 bases lay between the germline ends. Looked up from germline, CDR1 is GTSNPN and CDR2 is SVGIG (reference sequence). The CDR3 DNA follows: TGTGCCTGGAGTGCCCAGGGCATACCTAACTATGGCTACACCTTC. This translates into CAWSAQGIPNYGYTF.

This clonotype was detected once. The rearrangement joins TRBV5-1 to TRBJ1-1; 11 bases align to TRBD1. With 4 bases clipped from V and 5 bases from J, the junction kept 7 bases outside the gene matches. The CDR3 spans 15 residues. Germline assignment: CDR1 SGHRS and CDR2 YFSETQ. The CDR3 DNA reads as TGCGCCAGCAGCGGGGGACAGGGGGGGAGGACTGAAGCTTTCTTT. Residues: CASSGGQGGRTEAFF.